This T cell receptor beta chain was recorded in a study of cytomegalovirus exposure and HLA in healthy donors. Primers: 60 Vbeta forward and 13 Jbeta reverse. Sequenced by immunoSEQ multiplex PCR; TCRdb stores in-frame clones only, minus some. The sample spans tens of thousands of clones; the ten largest clones claim 12%. J was trimmed by 3 bases and V by 10 bases; bases with no gene match: 8. This CDR3 region has 14 residues. Germline CDR1 SNHLY, CDR2 FYNNEI. V gene TRBV2 combines with J gene TRBJ1-4; 7 bases line up with TRBD1. This TCR came from a woman in her twenties or thirties in good health and CMV-seropositive. The source material was PBMCs. The CDR3 region has the DNA TGTGCCACCGAAGTGGGGACAGCTAATGAAAAACTGTTTTTT. Protein product: CATEVGTANEKLFF.